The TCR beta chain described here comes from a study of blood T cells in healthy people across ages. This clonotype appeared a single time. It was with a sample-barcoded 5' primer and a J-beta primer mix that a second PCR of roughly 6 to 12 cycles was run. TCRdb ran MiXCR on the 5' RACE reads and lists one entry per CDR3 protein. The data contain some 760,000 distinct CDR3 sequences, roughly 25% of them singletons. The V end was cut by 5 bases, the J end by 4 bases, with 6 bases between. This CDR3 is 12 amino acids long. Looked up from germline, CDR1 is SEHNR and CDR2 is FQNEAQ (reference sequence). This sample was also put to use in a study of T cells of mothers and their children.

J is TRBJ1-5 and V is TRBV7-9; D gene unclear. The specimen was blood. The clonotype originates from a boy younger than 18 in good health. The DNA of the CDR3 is TGTGCCAGCAGCAATGAAAATCAGCCCCAGCATTTT. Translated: CASSNENQPQHF.